This T cell receptor (beta chain) was sequenced for a study of beta chain features in type 1 diabetes. Study findings and constraints: Among patients with Type 1 diabetes, TCRB CDR3s were moderately but significantly shorter in every one of the four CD4+ subsets. Highly expressing activated T cells could be over-counted with a cDNA template.

About this clone: Its antigen is not identified.

All of the isolated RNA was reverse transcribed, so expressed TCRB transcripts were sequenced. Libraries were prepared by immunoSEQ multiplex PCR; TCRdb keeps only in-frame clonotypes and omits some of them. The table includes under 850,000 clones, roughly 12% detected once. V was pared by 11 bases and J by 13 bases, with 14 bases between. CDR3 length: 9 amino acids. The V gene's germline CDR1 is SEHNR and CDR2 FQNEAQ (reference sequence). Cell sorting via CD45RO/CCR7/CD25/CD127/CD95/CD27 was performed to obtain CD4+ naive, central memory, regulatory and stem cell-like memory cells. The chain couples TRBV7-9 to TRBJ1-2; possibly TRBD1 for D (5 bases). The TCR comes from a man aged 18 to 29 with type 1 diabetes. The sample comprised naive CD4+ T cells from blood. The CDR3 DNA reads as TGTGCCGTTGGGACGTACCTCACCTTC. Its protein is CAVGTYLTF.